This TCR beta chain was recorded in a study of control samples from healthy donors and cancer patients. The CDR3 has 17 residues. V was cut by 0 bases and J by 0 bases, with 14 bases left in between. The germline V gene has CDR1 SGHTA and CDR2 FQGNSA. This table comes from immunoSEQ multiplex PCR, and its TCRdb copy is limited to in-frame clones, with some not included. The data show approximately 49,000 clones, with roughly 87% seen just once and 1.6% held by the top ten. The receptor was isolated from a middle-aged man with colorectal cancer. The V call is TRBV7-2, the J call TRBJ1-1; unclear D gene. Sequences were obtained from PBMCs. CDR3 DNA: TGTGCCAGCAGCTTAGCGCTAGGGTTCGGGGTGAACACTGAAGCTTTCTTT. It yields the protein CASSLALGFGVNTEAFF.